The entry below gives a single T cell receptor beta chain sequence along with its context. Its antigen is unidentified. All donors were healthy, and all were Caucasian. The germline gives CDR1 LGHDT, CDR2 YNNKEL (reference sequence). The V segment lost 0 bases and the J segment 3 bases; nucleotides outside the gene matches: 10. This CDR3 contains 18 residues. TCRdb reanalysed the 5' RACE reads using MiXCR and keeps one entry per CDR3 protein. Here the sample spans around 490,000 distinct CDR3 sequences, nearly 15% being singletons. The record originates from a study of identical twins. Study-level points and caveats: Fewer insertions marked abundant cord blood beta clonotypes; young adult naive trended weakly, memory not at all. When twins shared out-of-frame alpha sequences, those sequences had excess low generation probability.

These same records also appear under a second study, on yellow fever vaccine responses in identical twins.

The sequenced sample was CD4+ T cells sorted from blood. The origin of this receptor is a young woman in good health. The chain uses TRBV3-1 and TRBJ2-5; 10 nucleotides match TRBD2. The CDR3 DNA is TGTGCCAGCAGCCAAGACATAGCGGGGGGTACACTGAAAGAGACCCAGTACTTC. Its translation is CASSQDIAGGTLKETQYF.